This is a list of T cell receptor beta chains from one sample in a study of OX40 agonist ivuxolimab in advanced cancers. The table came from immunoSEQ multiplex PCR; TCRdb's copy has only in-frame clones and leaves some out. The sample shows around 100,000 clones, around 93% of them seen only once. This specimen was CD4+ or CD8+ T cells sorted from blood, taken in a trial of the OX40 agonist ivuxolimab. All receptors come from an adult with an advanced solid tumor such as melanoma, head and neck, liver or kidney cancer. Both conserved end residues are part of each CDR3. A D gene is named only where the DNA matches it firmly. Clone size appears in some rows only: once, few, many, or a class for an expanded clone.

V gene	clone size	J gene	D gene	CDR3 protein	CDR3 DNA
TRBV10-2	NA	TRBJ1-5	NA	CASTGYSNQPQHF	TGCGCCAGCACAGGATATAGCAATCAGCCCCAGCATTTT
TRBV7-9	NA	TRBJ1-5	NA	CASSLKLSGQPQHF	TGTGCCAGCAGCTTAAAACTTTCTGGGCAGCCCCAGCATTTT
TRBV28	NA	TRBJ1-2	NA	CASSPNPAVRGYTF	TGTGCCAGCAGCCCGAACCCAGCCGTAAGGGGCTACACCTTC
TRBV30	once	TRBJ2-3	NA	CAWSFAGTDTQYF	TGTGCCTGGAGTTTTGCAGGTACAGATACGCAGTATTTT
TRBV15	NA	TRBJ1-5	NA	CATSRDLTFESGHPAQHF	TGTGCCACCAGCAGAGATCTAACGTTTGAGAGTGGACACCCGGCCCAGCATTTT
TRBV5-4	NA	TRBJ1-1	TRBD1	CASSLEGTGKEFEAFF	TGTGCCAGCAGCTTGGAAGGGACAGGGAAGGAATTTGAAGCTTTCTTT
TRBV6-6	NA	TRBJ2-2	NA	CASSNRDTGELFF	TGTGCCAGCAGTAATCGCGACACCGGGGAGCTGTTTTTT
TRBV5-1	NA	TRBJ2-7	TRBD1	CASSSTGSYEQYF	TGCGCCAGCAGCTCGACAGGGTCCTACGAGCAGTACTTC
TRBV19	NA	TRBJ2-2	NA	CASSIPGKRPRGTGELFF	TGTGCCAGTAGTATTCCAGGGAAAAGACCCCGGGGCACCGGGGAGCTGTTTTTT
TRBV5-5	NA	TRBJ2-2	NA	CASSSSARVDTGELFF	TGTGCCAGCAGCTCCTCGGCCAGGGTCGACACCGGGGAGCTGTTTTTT
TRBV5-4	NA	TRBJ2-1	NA	CASRRDGPSYNEQFF	TGTGCCAGCAGGCGGGACGGACCTTCCTACAATGAGCAGTTCTTC
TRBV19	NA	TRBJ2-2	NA	CASSIRQGLPNTGELFF	TGTGCCAGTAGTATAAGGCAGGGGCTCCCTAACACCGGGGAGCTGTTTTTT
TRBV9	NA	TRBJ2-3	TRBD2	CASSVEGLASDTQYF	TGTGCCAGCAGCGTAGAGGGACTAGCATCAGATACGCAGTATTTT
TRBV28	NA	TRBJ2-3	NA	CASSLPGTDTQYF	TGTGCCAGCAGTTTGCCAGGCACAGATACGCAGTATTTT
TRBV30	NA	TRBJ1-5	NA	CAWSESENQPQHF	TGTGCCTGGAGTGAGTCAGAGAATCAGCCCCAGCATTTT
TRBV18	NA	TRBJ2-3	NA	CASSPTRGQHTQYF	TGTGCCAGCTCACCCACGAGGGGTCAACATACGCAGTATTTT
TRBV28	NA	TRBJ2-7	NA	CASVEGRNYEQYF	TGTGCCAGCGTTGAAGGACGGAACTACGAGCAGTACTTC
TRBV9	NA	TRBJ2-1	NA	CASSVEGDGYNEQFF	TGTGCCAGCAGCGTAGAGGGAGATGGCTACAATGAGCAGTTCTTC
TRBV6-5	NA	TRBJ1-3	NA	CASSYQGRNTIYF	TGTGCCAGCAGTTACCAGGGTAGAAACACCATATATTTT
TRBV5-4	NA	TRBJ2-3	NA	CASSPWDKDTDTQYF	TGTGCCAGCAGCCCCTGGGACAAAGACACAGATACGCAGTATTTT
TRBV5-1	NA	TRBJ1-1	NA	CASNRVPNTEAFF	TGCGCCAGCAACAGAGTACCGAACACTGAAGCTTTCTTT
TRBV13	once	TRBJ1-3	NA	CASSLGILSGNTIYF	TGTGCCAGCAGCCTCGGGATCCTCTCTGGAAACACCATATATTTT
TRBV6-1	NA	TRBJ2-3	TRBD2	CASSGLAGVTDTQYF	TGTGCCAGCAGTGGACTAGCGGGAGTAACAGATACGCAGTATTTT
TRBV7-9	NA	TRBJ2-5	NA	CASSIGETQYF	TGTGCCAGCAGTATTGGAGAGACCCAGTACTTC
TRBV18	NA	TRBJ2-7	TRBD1	CASSPGQARSYEQYF	TGTGCCAGCTCACCCGGACAGGCCCGCTCCTACGAGCAGTACTTC
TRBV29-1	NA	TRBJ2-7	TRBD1	CSVGDRVYEQYF	TGCAGCGTTGGGGACAGGGTTTACGAGCAGTACTTC
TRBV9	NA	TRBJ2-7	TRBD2	CASSVRGGDEQYF	TGTGCCAGCAGCGTCCGCGGGGGGGACGAGCAGTACTTC
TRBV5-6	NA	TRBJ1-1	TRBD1	CASSGDRNTEAFF	TGTGCCAGCAGCGGGGACAGAAACACTGAAGCTTTCTTT
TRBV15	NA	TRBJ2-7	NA	CATSRDRGGSYEQYF	TGTGCCACCAGCAGAGATCGAGGCGGTTCCTACGAGCAGTACTTC
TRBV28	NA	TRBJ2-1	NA	CASSLMRGDTNEQFF	TGTGCCAGCAGTTTAATGAGGGGGGACACGAATGAGCAGTTCTTC
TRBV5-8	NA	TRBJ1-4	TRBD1	CASSSGRQGAEKLFF	TGTGCCAGCAGCTCAGGTCGGCAGGGGGCGGAAAAACTGTTTTTT
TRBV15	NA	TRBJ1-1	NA	CATSTWTNTEAFF	TGTGCCACCAGCACTTGGACGAACACTGAAGCTTTCTTT
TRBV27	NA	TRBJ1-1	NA	CASSYRVANTEAFF	TGTGCCAGCAGTTACCGTGTAGCGAACACTGAAGCTTTCTTT
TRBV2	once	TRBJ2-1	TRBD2	CASREGGTSGYNEQFF	TGTGCCAGCAGGGAGGGGGGGACTAGCGGGTACAATGAGCAGTTCTTC
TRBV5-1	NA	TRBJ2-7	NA	CASSLAVEVKQYF	TGCGCCAGCAGCTTGGCCGTTGAGGTAAAGCAGTACTTC
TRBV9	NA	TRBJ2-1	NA	CASSSGRANEQFF	TGTGCCAGCAGCTCCGGCAGGGCCAATGAGCAGTTCTTC
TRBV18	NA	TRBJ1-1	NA	CASSPPGQGSTEAFF	TGTGCCAGCTCACCACCCGGGCAGGGCAGCACTGAAGCTTTCTTT
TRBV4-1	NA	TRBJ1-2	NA	CASSHLGQNYGYTF	TGCGCCAGCAGCCACCTGGGGCAGAACTATGGCTACACCTTC
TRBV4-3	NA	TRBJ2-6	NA	CASSQDQGSSGANVLTF	TGCGCCAGCAGCCAAGATCAGGGAAGCTCTGGGGCCAACGTCCTGACTTTC
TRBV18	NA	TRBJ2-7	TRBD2	CASSQTGTSGSYEQYF	TGTGCCAGCTCACAAACCGGGACTAGCGGTTCCTACGAGCAGTACTTC
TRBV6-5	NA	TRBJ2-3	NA	CASSYTGTVNTDTQYF	TGTGCCAGCAGTTACACCGGGACTGTGAACACAGATACGCAGTATTTT
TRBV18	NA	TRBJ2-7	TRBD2	CASSPSGRDEQYF	TGTGCCAGCTCACCATCGGGGAGGGACGAGCAGTACTTC